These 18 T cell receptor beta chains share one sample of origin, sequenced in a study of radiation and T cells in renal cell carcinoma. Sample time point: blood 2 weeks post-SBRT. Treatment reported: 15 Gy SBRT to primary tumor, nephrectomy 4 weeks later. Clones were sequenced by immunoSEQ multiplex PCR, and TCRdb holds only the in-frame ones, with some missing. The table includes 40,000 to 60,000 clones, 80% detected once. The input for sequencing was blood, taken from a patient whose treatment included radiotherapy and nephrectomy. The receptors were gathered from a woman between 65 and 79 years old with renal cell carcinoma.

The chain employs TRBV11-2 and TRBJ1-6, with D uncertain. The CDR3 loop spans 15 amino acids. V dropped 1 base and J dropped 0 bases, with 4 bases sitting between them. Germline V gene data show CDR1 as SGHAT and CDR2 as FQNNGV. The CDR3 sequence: CASSLGYSYNSPLHF. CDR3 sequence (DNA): TGTGCCAGCAGCTTAGGCTACTCCTATAATTCACCCCTCCACTTT. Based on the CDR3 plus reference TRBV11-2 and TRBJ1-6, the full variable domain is EAGVAQSPRYKIIEKRQSVAFWCNPISGHATLYWYQQILGQGPKLLIQFQNNGVVDDSQLPKDRFSAERLKGVDSTLKIQPAKLEDSAVYLCASSLGYSYNSPLHFGNGTRLTVT.

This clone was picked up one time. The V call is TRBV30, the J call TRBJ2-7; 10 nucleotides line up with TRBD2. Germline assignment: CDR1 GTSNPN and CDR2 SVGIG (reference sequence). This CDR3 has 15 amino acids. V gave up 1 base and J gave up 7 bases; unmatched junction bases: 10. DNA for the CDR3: TGTGCCTGGAGTGAACTAGCGGGGCCCTGGGGGGAGCAGTACTTC. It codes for CAWSELAGPWGEQYF.

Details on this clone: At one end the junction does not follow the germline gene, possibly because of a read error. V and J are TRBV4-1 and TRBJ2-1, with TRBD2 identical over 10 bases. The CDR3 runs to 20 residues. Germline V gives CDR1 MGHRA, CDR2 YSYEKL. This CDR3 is CAGSQAPGGLARRTHNEQFF. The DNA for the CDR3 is TGCGCCGGCAGCCAAGCTCCCGGGGGACTAGCGCGAAGGACCCACAATGAGCAGTTCTTC.

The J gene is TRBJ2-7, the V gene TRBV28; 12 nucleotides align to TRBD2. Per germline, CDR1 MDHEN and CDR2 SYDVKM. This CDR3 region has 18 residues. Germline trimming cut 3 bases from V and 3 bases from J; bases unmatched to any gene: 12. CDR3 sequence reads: CASSLPSGRAWANYEQYF. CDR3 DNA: TGTGCCAGCAGTTTGCCTAGCGGGAGGGCCTGGGCGAACTACGAGCAGTACTTC.

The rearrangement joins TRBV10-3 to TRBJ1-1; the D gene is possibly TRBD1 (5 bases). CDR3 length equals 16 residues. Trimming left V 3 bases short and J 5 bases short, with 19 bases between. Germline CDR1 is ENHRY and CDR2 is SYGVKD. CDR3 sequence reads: CAISEGRGRDLTEAFF. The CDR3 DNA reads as TGTGCCATCAGTGAAGGTAGGGGTAGAGACTTAACTGAAGCTTTCTTT.

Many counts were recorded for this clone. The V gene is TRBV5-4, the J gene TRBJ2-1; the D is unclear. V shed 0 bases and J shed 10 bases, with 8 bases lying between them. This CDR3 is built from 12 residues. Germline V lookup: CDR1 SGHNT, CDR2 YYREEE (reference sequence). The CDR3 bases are TGTGCCAGCAGCTTGGCTAGTGGGGAGCAGTTCTTC. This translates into CASSLASGEQFF.

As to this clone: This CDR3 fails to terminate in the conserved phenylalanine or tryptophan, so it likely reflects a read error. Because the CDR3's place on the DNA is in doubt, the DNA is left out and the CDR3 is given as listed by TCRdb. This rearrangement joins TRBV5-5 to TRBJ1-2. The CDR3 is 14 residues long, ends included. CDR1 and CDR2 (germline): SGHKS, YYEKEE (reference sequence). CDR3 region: CASSRHVSRKTYGY.

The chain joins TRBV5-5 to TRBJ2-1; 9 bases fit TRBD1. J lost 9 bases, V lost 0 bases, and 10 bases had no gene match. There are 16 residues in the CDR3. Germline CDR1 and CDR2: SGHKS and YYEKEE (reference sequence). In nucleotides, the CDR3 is TGTGCCAGCAGCTTGGGTCCGGGACAGGGAGGAGTTGAGCAGTTCTTC. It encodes CASSLGPGQGGVEQFF.

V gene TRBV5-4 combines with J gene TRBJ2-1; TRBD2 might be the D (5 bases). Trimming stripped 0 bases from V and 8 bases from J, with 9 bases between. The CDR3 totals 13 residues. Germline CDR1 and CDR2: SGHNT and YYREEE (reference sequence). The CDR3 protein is CASSLAGRDEQFF. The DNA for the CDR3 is TGTGCCAGCAGCTTGGCCGGGCGGGATGAGCAGTTCTTC.

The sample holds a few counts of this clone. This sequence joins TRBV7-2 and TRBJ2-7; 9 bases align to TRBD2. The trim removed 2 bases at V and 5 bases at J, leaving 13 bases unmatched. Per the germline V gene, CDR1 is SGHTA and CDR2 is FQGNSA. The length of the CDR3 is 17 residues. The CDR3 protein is CASSLSPWGSGGHEQYF. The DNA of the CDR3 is TGTGCCAGCAGCTTAAGCCCCTGGGGTAGCGGGGGACACGAGCAGTACTTC.

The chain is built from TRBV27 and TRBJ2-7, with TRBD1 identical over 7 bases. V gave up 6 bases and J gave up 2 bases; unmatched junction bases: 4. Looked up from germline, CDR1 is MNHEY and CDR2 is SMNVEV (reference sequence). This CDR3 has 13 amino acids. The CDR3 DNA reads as TGTGCCAGCAGACGGCAGGGGGCCTACGAGCAGTACTTC. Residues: CASRRQGAYEQYF.

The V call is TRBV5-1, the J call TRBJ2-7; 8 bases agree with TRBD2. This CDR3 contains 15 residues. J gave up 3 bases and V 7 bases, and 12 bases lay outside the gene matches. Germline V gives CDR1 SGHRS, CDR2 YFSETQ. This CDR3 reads CASDAAISGSYEQYF. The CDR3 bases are TGCGCCAGCGACGCCGCTATCAGCGGGAGCTACGAGCAGTACTTC.

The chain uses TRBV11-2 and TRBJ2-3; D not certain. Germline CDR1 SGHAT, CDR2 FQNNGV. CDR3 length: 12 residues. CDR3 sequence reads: CASSSSTDTQYF. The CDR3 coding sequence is TGTGCTTCATCGTCTAGCACAGATACGCAGTATTTT.

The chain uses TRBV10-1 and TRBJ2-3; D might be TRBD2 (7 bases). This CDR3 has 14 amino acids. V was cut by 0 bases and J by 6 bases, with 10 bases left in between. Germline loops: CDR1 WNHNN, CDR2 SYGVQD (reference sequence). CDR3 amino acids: CASSESGGPDTQYF. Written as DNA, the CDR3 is TGCGCCAGCAGTGAGTCGGGGGGGCCTGATACGCAGTATTTT.

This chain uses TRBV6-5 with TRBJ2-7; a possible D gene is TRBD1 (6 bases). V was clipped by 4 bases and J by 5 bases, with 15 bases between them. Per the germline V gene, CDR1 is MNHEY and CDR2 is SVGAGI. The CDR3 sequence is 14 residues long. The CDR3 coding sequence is TGTGCCAGCAGTTCTCCTTTAGGGGGTAACGAGCAGTACTTC. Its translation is CASSSPLGGNEQYF.

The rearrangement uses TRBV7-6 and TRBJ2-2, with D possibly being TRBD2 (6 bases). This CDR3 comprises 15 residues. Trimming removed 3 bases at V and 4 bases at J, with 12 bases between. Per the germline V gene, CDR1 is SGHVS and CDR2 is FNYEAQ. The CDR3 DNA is TGTGCCAGCAGCTTGGAGGGGTCCTCCACCGGGGAGCTGTTTTTT. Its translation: CASSLEGSSTGELFF. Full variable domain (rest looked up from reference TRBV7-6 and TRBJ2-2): GAGVSQSPRYKVTKRGQDVALRCDPISGHVSLYWYRQALGQGPEFLTYFNYEAQQDKSGLPNDRFSAERPEGSISTLTIQRTEQRDSAMYRCASSLEGSSTGELFFGEGSRLTVL.

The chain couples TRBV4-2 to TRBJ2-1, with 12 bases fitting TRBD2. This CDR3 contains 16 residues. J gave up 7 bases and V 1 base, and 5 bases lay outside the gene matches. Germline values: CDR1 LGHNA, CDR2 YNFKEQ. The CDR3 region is CASSQVGTSGLNEQFF. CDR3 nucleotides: TGTGCCAGCAGCCAAGTGGGGACTAGCGGGCTAAATGAGCAGTTCTTC.

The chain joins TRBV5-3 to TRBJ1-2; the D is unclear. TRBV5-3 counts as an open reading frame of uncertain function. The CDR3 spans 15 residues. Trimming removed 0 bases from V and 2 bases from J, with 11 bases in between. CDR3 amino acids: CARSLELTENYGYTF. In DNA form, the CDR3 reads TGTGCCAGAAGCTTGGAACTCACAGAGAACTATGGCTACACCTTC.